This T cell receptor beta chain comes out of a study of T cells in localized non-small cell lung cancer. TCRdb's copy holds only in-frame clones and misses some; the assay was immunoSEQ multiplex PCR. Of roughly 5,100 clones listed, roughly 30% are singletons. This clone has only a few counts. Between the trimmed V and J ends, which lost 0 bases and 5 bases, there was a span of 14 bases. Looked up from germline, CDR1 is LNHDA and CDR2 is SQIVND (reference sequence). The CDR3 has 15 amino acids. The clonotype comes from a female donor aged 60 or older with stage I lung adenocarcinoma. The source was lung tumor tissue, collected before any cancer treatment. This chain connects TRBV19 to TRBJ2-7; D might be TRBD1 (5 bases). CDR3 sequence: CASSIDSQGIHEQYF. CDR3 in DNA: TGTGCCAGTAGTATAGATTCCCAGGGAATCCACGAGCAGTACTTC.